This is a list of T cell receptor beta chains from one sample in a study of T cells in Graves' hyperthyroidism and ophthalmopathy. Each CDR3 protein is one row after TCRdb ran MiXCR on the multiplex PCR reads. Among roughly 420,000 distinct CDR3 sequences listed, about a sixth were seen once. Source material: blood. Source of these receptors: a woman younger than 30 with Graves' hyperthyroidism. Each CDR3 is given with its conserved first and last residue. D genes are given only for firm matches. Clone size is given for some rows only: seen once, a few or many times, or a class if the clone is expanded.

size | D | J | V | DNA | CDR3
many | - | TRBJ1-1 | TRBV11-1 | TGTGCCAGCAGCTTATCTCTGGGGCACACTGAAGCTTTCTTT | CASSLSLGHTEAFF
- | TRBD2 | TRBJ2-2 | TRBV9 | TGTGCCAGCAGCGTTACCCTAGCGGGAGGTGGCGGGGAGCTGTTTTTT | CASSVTLAGGGGELFF
many | TRBD1 | TRBJ2-5 | TRBV29-1 | TGCAGCGTTGAAGTTCGGGTGACAGGGGTCAGAGGGGGTCGGGAGACCCAGTACTTC | CSVEVRVTGVRGGRETQYF
- | - | TRBJ1-1 | TRBV11-2 | TGTGCCAGCAGCTTTGGGCGGTACACTGAAGCTTTCTTT | CASSFGRYTEAFF
many | TRBD2 | TRBJ2-7 | TRBV12-3/TRBV12-4 | TGTGCCAGCAGTCTAGCGGGAGACTCCGCAGCCTACGAGCAGTACTTC | CASSLAGDSAAYEQYF
many | - | TRBJ1-4 | TRBV6-5 | TGTGCCAGCAGTTACTCCCGAGACAGGCGCGAAAAACTGTTTTTT | CASSYSRDRREKLFF
- | TRBD2 | TRBJ2-3 | TRBV19 | TGTGCCAGCCTCCCTCCGGCAGGAAGAGCGGGAGGTGGACCAGATACGCAGTATTTT | CASLPPAGRAGGGPDTQYF
many | - | TRBJ1-4 | TRBV12-3/TRBV12-4 | TGTGCCAGCAGTTTAGGGGACATCGCAACTAATGAAAAACTGTTTTTT | CASSLGDIATNEKLFF
once | - | TRBJ2-7 | TRBV28 | TGTGCCAGCAGTTCCTTGATCGAGCAGTACTTC | CASSSLIEQYF
- | - | TRBJ2-2 | TRBV5-1 | TGCGCCAGCAGCTTAAACAGAGACACCGGGGAGCTGTTTTTT | CASSLNRDTGELFF
many | - | TRBJ2-5 | TRBV27 | TGTGCCAGCAGTCTCTACCCAGGGGAGAGTCAAGAGACCCAGTACTTC | CASSLYPGESQETQYF
many | - | TRBJ2-1 | TRBV20-1 | TGCAGTGCTAGCGGGCTAGCTGGCAATGAGCAGTTCTTC | CSASGLAGNEQFF
- | - | TRBJ1-5 | TRBV6-2/TRBV6-3 | TGTGCCAGCAGTTACTTCGGGACAACGGTATGGCCCCAGCATTTT | CASSYFGTTVWPQHF
many | - | TRBJ1-6 | TRBV10-3 | TGTGCCATCAGTGAGTCAGAGGGGGTTGACAATTCACCCCTCCACTTT | CAISESEGVDNSPLHF
many | - | TRBJ2-7 | TRBV11-2 | TGTGCCAGCAGCTTAACGAACTACGAGCAGTACTTC | CASSLTNYEQYF
many | - | TRBJ2-7 | TRBV6-1 | TGTGCCAGCAGCCTTAGGGTGGCGGAACCCTTATCCTACGAGCAGTACTTC | CASSLRVAEPLSYEQYF
few | - | TRBJ1-5 | TRBV14 | TGTGCCAGCGGCCTAAGGGACCGGCAGCCCCAGCATTTT | CASGLRDRQPQHF
- | - | TRBJ2-7 | TRBV29-1 | TGCAGCGTTGATGGTGGAGCCACCTACGAGCAGTACTTC | CSVDGGATYEQYF